Given below is one T cell receptor (beta chain) in context. What it recognizes is unknown. This sample was included in a study of T cell responses to AZD1222 COVID-19 vaccine. General study findings and limits: Regions 160-218 and 743-854 dominated among vaccine-associated CD4 TCRs spanning spike. In a largely white British group with more females than males, clonal diversity was possibly underestimated.

This table comes from immunoSEQ multiplex PCR, and its TCRdb copy is limited to in-frame clones, with some not included. The data show over 130,000 clones, about nine tenths seen once. This CDR3 region has 13 residues. V lost 1 base and J 10 bases, leaving 12 bases between the germline ends. This specimen was peripheral blood, taken 28 days after the second AZD1222 dose. This chain connects TRBV12-3 or TRBV12-4 to TRBJ2-3, with D unresolved. This clonotype originated in an adult who received the AZD1222 COVID-19 vaccine. This CDR3 reads CASSLGGDLAQYF. In DNA form, the CDR3 reads TGTGCCAGCAGTTTAGGAGGCGACTTAGCGCAGTATTTT.